Listed below are T cell receptor beta chains from one sample, sequenced in a study of OX40 agonist ivuxolimab in advanced cancers. The data were produced by immunoSEQ multiplex PCR, yet TCRdb's version contains in-frame clones alone and is incomplete. Altogether approximately 11,000 clones are present, 86% being singletons, with the ten largest covering approximately 32%. The sample was CD4+ or CD8+ T cells sorted from blood, taken in a trial of the OX40 agonist ivuxolimab. The receptors stem from an adult with an advanced solid tumor such as melanoma, head and neck, liver or kidney cancer. Both conserved end residues are part of each CDR3. The D gene is left open where the match is weak. Size is omitted from some rows. Given values are once, few, many or a class for expanded clones.

J gene	D gene	clone size	CDR3 length	V gene	CDR3 protein	CDR3 DNA
TRBJ1-5	.	.	15	TRBV28	CASSFLGGVDQPQHF	TGTGCCAGCAGTTTCCTGGGGGGCGTAGATCAGCCCCAGCATTTT
TRBJ1-4	TRBD1	.	13	TRBV11-2	CASSITGDEKLFF	TGTGCCAGCAGCATTACAGGGGACGAAAAACTGTTTTTT
TRBJ1-5	.	.	16	TRBV23-1	CASSQGSDRNNQPQHF	TGCGCCAGCAGCCAGGGATCTGACAGGAATAATCAGCCCCAGCATTTT
TRBJ2-5	TRBD2	once	15	TRBV18	CASSGTSGGQETQYF	TGTGCCAGCTCAGGAACTAGCGGGGGGCAAGAGACCCAGTACTTC
TRBJ1-1	.	.	13	TRBV2	CASMADMNTEAFF	TGTGCCAGCATGGCAGACATGAACACTGAAGCTTTCTTT
TRBJ2-1	TRBD1	.	15	TRBV15	CATSRPRDSYNEQFF	TGTGCCACCAGCAGACCCCGGGACAGCTACAATGAGCAGTTCTTC
TRBJ2-2	TRBD2	.	14	TRBV19	CASSIAGVAGELFF	TGTGCCAGTAGTATCGCGGGAGTAGCCGGGGAGCTGTTTTTT
TRBJ2-3	TRBD2	.	16	TRBV9	CASSIGTSGSLDTQYF	TGTGCCAGCAGCATTGGGACTAGCGGGAGTCTAGATACGCAGTATTTT
TRBJ1-2	.	.	15	TRBV4-3	CASSQEVGSLNGYTF	TGCGCCAGCAGCCAAGAAGTTGGCAGTCTGAATGGCTACACCTTC
TRBJ2-7	.	once	14	TRBV4-1	CASSQDGLANEQYF	TGCGCCAGCAGCCAAGATGGCCTAGCGAACGAGCAGTACTTC
TRBJ2-7	TRBD1	.	15	TRBV10-3	CAITSGQGTSYEQYF	TGTGCCATCACCTCTGGACAGGGGACGTCCTACGAGCAGTACTTC
TRBJ2-5	.	.	16	TRBV7-2	CASSDQTDPGFGTQYF	TGTGCCAGCAGCGACCAAACAGACCCTGGGTTCGGGACCCAGTACTTC
TRBJ2-7	.	.	12	TRBV15	CATSRVGNEQYF	TGTGCCACCAGCAGAGTCGGGAACGAGCAGTACTTC
TRBJ2-1	TRBD2	.	14	TRBV6-1	CASRASGGHNEQFF	TGTGCCAGCAGGGCCAGCGGGGGCCACAATGAGCAGTTCTTC
TRBJ1-2	.	.	16	TRBV28	CASSSISAAFTYGYTF	TGTGCCAGCAGTTCCATAAGCGCAGCTTTTACCTATGGCTACACCTTC
TRBJ1-2	.	.	14	TRBV5-4	CASTYKGGNSGYTF	TGTGCCAGCACCTATAAAGGTGGGAACTCTGGCTACACCTTC
TRBJ2-2	.	once	16	TRBV28	CASSLRLNANTGELFF	TGTGCCAGCAGTCTTCGATTAAACGCGAACACCGGGGAGCTGTTTTTT
TRBJ2-1	.	.	17	TRBV7-6	CASSSEGFLTGRNEQFF	TGTGCCAGCAGCTCAGAGGGATTTTTGACAGGTCGGAATGAGCAGTTCTTC
TRBJ2-7	.	.	12	TRBV27	CASSLRGFEQYF	TGTGCCAGCAGTTTAAGAGGGTTCGAGCAGTACTTC
TRBJ2-7	TRBD1	.	14	TRBV9	CASSGGTGGDEQYF	TGTGCCAGCAGCGGCGGGACAGGGGGGGACGAGCAGTACTTC
TRBJ2-2	TRBD1	.	17	TRBV7-3	CASSRARPGQGTGELFF	TGTGCCAGCAGCCGCGCGAGACCGGGACAGGGAACCGGGGAGCTGTTTTTT
TRBJ1-5	.	.	15	TRBV19	CASIAEFTSNQPQHF	TGTGCCAGTATCGCCGAATTTACTAGCAATCAGCCCCAGCATTTT
TRBJ2-3	.	.	14	TRBV11-3	CASSLDPEGDTQYF	TGTGCCAGCAGCTTAGATCCGGAGGGAGATACGCAGTATTTT
TRBJ1-5	.	once	13	TRBV13	CASSGQGNQPQHF	TGTGCCAGCAGCGGCCAGGGAAATCAGCCCCAGCATTTT
TRBJ2-1	TRBD2	once	16	TRBV7-9	CASSLLGGRFADEQFF	TGTGCCAGCAGCTTACTTGGCGGGAGGTTCGCCGATGAGCAGTTCTTC
TRBJ2-7	.	once	16	TRBV13	CASSPVPRALPSEQYF	TGTGCCAGCAGCCCAGTACCCCGGGCCCTCCCGAGTGAGCAGTACTTC
TRBJ2-1	.	.	15	TRBV7-9	CASSLAHGLLREQFF	TGTGCCAGCAGCTTAGCCCATGGACTACTGAGGGAGCAGTTCTTC
TRBJ2-3	.	.	16	TRBV12-5	CASGLVRAGVGDTQYF	TGTGCTAGTGGTTTGGTACGGGCAGGGGTAGGAGATACGCAGTATTTT
TRBJ1-1	.	.	14	TRBV6-1	CASRIDRMNTEAFF	TGTGCCAGCAGAATAGACAGAATGAACACTGAAGCTTTCTTT
TRBJ2-7	.	.	14	TRBV5-4	CASSFGGGAYEQYF	TGTGCCAGCAGCTTTGGGGGGGGCGCGTACGAGCAGTACTTC
TRBJ2-3	TRBD1	.	15	TRBV6-6	CASSYPQGATDTQYF	TGTGCCAGCAGTTATCCACAGGGGGCCACAGATACGCAGTATTTT
TRBJ1-6	.	.	18	TRBV9	CASSVGGDLSSYNSPLHF	TGTGCCAGCAGCGTAGGGGGGGACCTCAGCTCCTATAATTCACCCCTCCACTTT
TRBJ2-7	TRBD1	.	16	TRBV7-9	CASSSLLWTGGNEQYF	TGTGCCAGCAGCTCGCTGCTTTGGACAGGGGGCAACGAGCAGTACTTC
TRBJ2-7	.	few	14	TRBV7-2	CASSFGLSGYEQYF	TGTGCCAGCAGCTTCGGACTGTCCGGGTACGAGCAGTACTTC
TRBJ2-1	.	.	15	TRBV27	CASRTRASSYNEQFF	TGTGCCAGCAGAACAAGGGCCAGCTCCTACAATGAGCAGTTCTTC
TRBJ2-7	.	.	13	TRBV28	CASSLYNTYEQYF	TGTGCCAGCAGTTTATACAACACCTACGAGCAGTACTTC
TRBJ1-3	TRBD1	.	11	TRBV30	CAWSMTGFIYF	TGTGCCTGGAGCATGACAGGGTTTATATATTTT
TRBJ2-1	TRBD2	few	15	TRBV4-1	CASSDGLAELDEQFF	TGCGCCAGCAGCGATGGACTAGCGGAACTCGATGAGCAGTTCTTC
TRBJ1-1	.	few	11	TRBV6-6	CASIRGTEAFF	TGTGCCAGCATCCGGGGGACTGAAGCTTTCTTT
TRBJ2-5	.	.	16	TRBV14	CASSQDREGLLGTQYF	TGTGCCAGCAGCCAAGATCGGGAAGGGTTGCTCGGGACCCAGTACTTC
TRBJ2-3	TRBD1	.	14	TRBV29-1	CSATGTGGLNTQYF	TGCAGCGCCACCGGGACAGGGGGCTTAAATACGCAGTATTTT
TRBJ2-5	.	.	13	TRBV28	CASSPQVEETQYF	TGTGCCAGCAGTCCACAGGTAGAAGAGACCCAGTACTTC
TRBJ1-1	.	.	13	TRBV27	CASSLSGFTEAFF	TGTGCCAGCAGTTTATCAGGGTTCACTGAAGCTTTCTTT
TRBJ2-7	.	.	15	TRBV27	CASSSRQGLSYEQYF	TGTGCCAGCAGTTCCCGACAGGGACTTTCCTACGAGCAGTACTTC
TRBJ1-2	.	.	15	TRBV19	CASSRERQVFGGYTF	TGTGCCAGTAGTAGGGAAAGACAGGTCTTTGGCGGCTACACCTTC
TRBJ2-7	TRBD1	.	16	TRBV2	CASSEVWGQGSYEQYF	TGTGCCAGCAGTGAAGTATGGGGACAGGGATCCTACGAGCAGTACTTC
TRBJ2-7	TRBD1	.	13	TRBV28	CASSWTGGREQYF	TGTGCCAGCAGTTGGACAGGGGGCCGGGAGCAGTACTTC
TRBJ2-5	TRBD2	.	15	TRBV7-2	CASSFVGGDQETQYF	TGTGCCAGCAGCTTTGTCGGGGGGGACCAAGAGACCCAGTACTTC
TRBJ2-1	.	.	12	TRBV18	CASSPTQNEQFF	TGTGCCAGCTCGCCGACCCAGAATGAGCAGTTCTTC
TRBJ1-6	TRBD1	.	15	TRBV19	CASSIPDRNNSPLHF	TGTGCCAGTAGTATCCCGGACAGGAATAATTCACCCCTCCACTTT
TRBJ1-1	.	.	13	TRBV2	CALKPGPGTEAFF	TGTGCCCTAAAACCGGGCCCGGGCACTGAAGCTTTCTTT
TRBJ2-3	.	.	14	TRBV27	CASSLGVFTDTQYF	TGTGCCAGCAGTTTAGGGGTATTCACAGATACGCAGTATTTT
TRBJ2-7	TRBD1	.	15	TRBV2	CASSEAGQGIARQYF	TGTGCCAGCAGTGAAGCAGGACAGGGTATTGCTAGGCAGTACTTC